The T cell receptor (beta chain) under discussion was sequenced for a study of T cells in Graves' hyperthyroidism and ophthalmopathy. Study-level background: Peripheral blood was collected at initial diagnosis, before any treatment.

This clonotype was counted at least ten times. Its antigen is unidentified. Points from the study as a whole: Most thyroid clonotypes expanded above 0.001 appeared in blood too.

TCR beta CDR3 sequences were amplified from RNA transcripts. The TCR CDR3 was amplified in a first-round RT-PCR using the HTBI primer set. Via MiXCR, TCRdb re-called the multiplex PCR reads, giving one row per CDR3 protein. Of fewer than 750,000 distinct CDR3 sequences listed, roughly 14% were seen once; the top ten hold about 4%. Thyroid ultrasound, orbital computed tomography, clinical symptoms, and serum thyroxine and TRAb underpinned diagnoses. The specimen was blood. The sequence was obtained from a woman aged 40 to 50 with Graves' ophthalmopathy.

Written as DNA, the CDR3 is TGTGCCAGTAGTATAGATCTCAATGGCCATTCGGACGAGCAGTACTTC. This codes for CASSIDLNGHSDEQYF. V is TRBV19 and J is TRBJ2-7; D call uncertain. Looked up from germline, CDR1 is LNHDA and CDR2 is SQIVND (reference sequence). V shed 0 bases and J shed 5 bases, with 17 bases lying between them. This CDR3 has 16 amino acids.